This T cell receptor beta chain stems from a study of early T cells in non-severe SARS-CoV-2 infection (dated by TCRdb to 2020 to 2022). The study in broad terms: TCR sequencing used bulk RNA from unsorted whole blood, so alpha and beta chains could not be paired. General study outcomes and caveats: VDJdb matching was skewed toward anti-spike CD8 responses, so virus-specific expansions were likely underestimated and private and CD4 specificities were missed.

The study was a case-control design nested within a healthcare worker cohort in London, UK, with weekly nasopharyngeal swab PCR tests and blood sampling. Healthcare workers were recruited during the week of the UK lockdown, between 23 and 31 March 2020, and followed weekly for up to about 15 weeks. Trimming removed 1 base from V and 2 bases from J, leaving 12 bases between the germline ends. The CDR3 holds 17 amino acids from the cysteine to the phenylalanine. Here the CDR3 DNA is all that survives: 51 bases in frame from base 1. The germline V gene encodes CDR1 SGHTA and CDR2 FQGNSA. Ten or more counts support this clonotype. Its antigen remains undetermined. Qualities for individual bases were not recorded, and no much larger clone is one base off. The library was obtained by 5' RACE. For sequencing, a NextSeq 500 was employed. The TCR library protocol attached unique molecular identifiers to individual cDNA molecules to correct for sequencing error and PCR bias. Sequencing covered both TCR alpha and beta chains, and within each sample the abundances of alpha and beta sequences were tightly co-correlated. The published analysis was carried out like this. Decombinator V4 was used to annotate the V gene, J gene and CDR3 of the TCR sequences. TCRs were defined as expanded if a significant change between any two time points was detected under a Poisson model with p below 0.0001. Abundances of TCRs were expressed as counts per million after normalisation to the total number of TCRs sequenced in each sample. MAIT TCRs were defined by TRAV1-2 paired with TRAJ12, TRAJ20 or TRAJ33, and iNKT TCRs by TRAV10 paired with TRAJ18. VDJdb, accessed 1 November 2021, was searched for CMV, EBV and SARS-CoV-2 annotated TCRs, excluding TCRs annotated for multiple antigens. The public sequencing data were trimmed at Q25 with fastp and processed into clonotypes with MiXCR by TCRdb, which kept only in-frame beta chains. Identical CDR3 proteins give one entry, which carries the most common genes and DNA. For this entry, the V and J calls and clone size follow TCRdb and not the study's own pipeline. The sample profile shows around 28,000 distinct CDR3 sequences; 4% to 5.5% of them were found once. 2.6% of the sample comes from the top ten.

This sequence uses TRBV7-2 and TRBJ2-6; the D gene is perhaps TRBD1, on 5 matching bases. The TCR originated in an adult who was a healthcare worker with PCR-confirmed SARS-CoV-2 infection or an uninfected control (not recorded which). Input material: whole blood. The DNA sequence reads TGTGCCAGCAGCTTAGGTTTGGGGCTCCCTGGGGCCAACGTCCTGACTTTC. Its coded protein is CASSLGLGLPGANVLTF.